Below, 30 T cell receptor beta chains from the same sample are listed, as sequenced in a study of T cells in tuberculosis. TCRdb keeps only in-frame clones here, not all; method: immunoSEQ multiplex PCR. The sample lists around 26,000 clones, 95% occurring once. The sample comprised PBMCs. These receptors were taken from a donor aged 10 to 29 with latent tuberculosis or without tuberculosis infection.

The rearrangement joins TRBV5-8 to TRBJ2-5; D remains ambiguous. V was pared by 2 bases and J by 9 bases, with 8 bases between. Looked up from germline, CDR1 is SGHTS and CDR2 is YDEGEE. The CDR3 is 11 amino acids. The CDR3 DNA is TGTGCCAGCAGCTTCGCGGCCGCCCAGTACTTC. It yields the protein CASSFAAAQYF.

CDR3 DNA: TGTGCCAGCAGTGGTCGGGACTTCTCCTATAATTCACCCCTCCACTTT. Its protein is CASSGRDFSYNSPLHF. This sequence joins TRBV25-1 and TRBJ1-6, with D possibly matching TRBD1 (5 bases). CDR3 length equals 16 residues. Germline V gene sequence: CDR1 MGHDK, CDR2 SYGVNS. V lost 4 bases and J lost 0, with 10 bases in between.

This CDR3 is CASSEGQGAFYGYTF. The CDR3 DNA sequence: TGTGCCAGCAGCGAGGGACAGGGCGCCTTCTATGGCTACACCTTC. The chain carries TRBV7-9 and TRBJ1-2; TRBD1 aligns across 9 bases. Germline-derived CDR1 and CDR2 are SEHNR and FQNEAQ (reference sequence). This CDR3 contains 15 residues. The V segment lost 5 bases and the J segment 4 bases; nucleotides outside the gene matches: 8.

J is TRBJ1-4 and V is TRBV27; D may be TRBD1 (5 bases). The CDR3 covers 17 residues. V lost 4 bases and J lost 6, with 21 bases in between. Germline V gives CDR1 MNHEY, CDR2 SMNVEV (reference sequence). CDR3 coding DNA: TGTGCCAGCAGTTCTCGACCTTTTCGTGGGGCAGATGAAAAACTGTTTTTT. Its translation is CASSSRPFRGADEKLFF.

The chain has TRBV9 and TRBJ2-2, with 10 bases aligning to TRBD2. V lost 0 bases, J lost 6 bases, and 8 bases stayed unmatched. The CDR3 is 17 amino acids. Germline values: CDR1 SGDLS, CDR2 YYNGEE. In DNA, the CDR3 is TGTGCCAGCAGCGTAGTAGCGGGGGGCCCCCTCCCCGGGGAGCTGTTTTTT. Its translation: CASSVVAGGPLPGELFF. The full variable domain, its missing parts supplied by reference TRBV9 and TRBJ2-2, is DSGVTQTPKHLITATGQRVTLRCSPRSGDLSVYWYQQSLDQGLQFLIQYYNGEERAKGNILERFSAQQFPDLHSELNLSSLELGDSALYFCASSVVAGGPLPGELFFGEGSRLTVL.

The V gene is TRBV7-8, the J gene TRBJ2-3, with D perhaps matching TRBD1 (6 bases). The V end lost 5 bases, the J end lost 0 bases, and 15 bases lay between the germline ends. CDR3 length: 16 amino acids. The germline V gene has CDR1 SGHVS and CDR2 FQNEAQ. CDR3 sequence: CASSPRRDTSTDTQYF. The CDR3 nucleotides read TGTGCCAGCAGCCCGCGCAGGGACACCAGCACAGATACGCAGTATTTT.

The genes are TRBV6-5 and TRBJ1-5; weak D call: TRBD1 (5 bases). This CDR3 contains 14 residues. Trimming cost V 5 bases and J 4 bases, with 12 bases left between them. Germline values: CDR1 MNHEY, CDR2 SVGAGI. CDR3 sequence: CASSGAGPNQPQHF. The DNA of the CDR3 is TGTGCCAGCAGTGGGGCAGGCCCTAATCAGCCCCAGCATTTT.

V usage is TRBV19 and J usage is TRBJ1-2; possibly TRBD1 for D (5 bases). The CDR3 consists of 13 residues. V dropped 11 bases and J dropped 0 bases, with 13 bases sitting between them. CDR1 is LNHDA and CDR2 is SQIVND in the germline V gene (reference sequence). CDR3 residues: CAVGGEANYGYTF. The CDR3 bases are TGTGCCGTTGGGGGGGAAGCTAACTATGGCTACACCTTC.

CDR3 loop: CASSLAWARATYEQYV. CDR3 sequence (DNA): TGTGCCAGCAGCTTGGCCTGGGCCAGGGCGACCTACGAGCAGTACGTC. The gene calls are TRBV5-6 and TRBJ2-7; TRBD1 might be the D (5 bases). There are 16 residues in the CDR3. The germline V and J ends were trimmed by 0 bases and 2 bases, with 15 bases remaining between them. The germline V gene encodes CDR1 SGHDT and CDR2 YYEEEE.

The gene calls are TRBV5-1 and TRBJ1-4; a possible D gene is TRBD1 (6 bases). The germline V and J ends were trimmed by 1 base and 8 bases, with 18 bases remaining between them. Germline CDR1 SGHRS, CDR2 YFSETQ. CDR3 length: 16 residues. The CDR3 DNA follows: TGCGCCAGCAGCTTGTCAGCCTCAGACAGGTTCGAAAAACTGTTTTTT. This gives the protein CASSLSASDRFEKLFF.

V and J are TRBV19 and TRBJ1-1; no definite D call. Trimming removed 6 bases at V and 3 bases at J, with 11 bases between. Germline CDR1 LNHDA, CDR2 SQIVND (reference sequence). The CDR3 has 13 amino acids. CDR3 sequence: CASSRELDTEAFF. The CDR3 bases are TGTGCCAGTAGCCGCGAGTTGGACACTGAAGCTTTCTTT.

V is TRBV7-8 and J is TRBJ1-6; a weak D match, TRBD1 (6 bases). The length of the CDR3 is 18 residues. The germline gives CDR1 SGHVS, CDR2 FQNEAQ. Deletions cut 2 bases from V and 4 bases from J, with 18 bases between. This CDR3 reads CASSLLGRGIGYNSPLHF. DNA for the CDR3: TGTGCCAGCAGCTTATTGGGCAGGGGTATAGGTTATAATTCACCCCTCCACTTT.

This clone showed up just once. The gene calls are TRBV9 and TRBJ1-1; D unclear. The CDR3 sequence is 13 residues long. Germline loops: CDR1 SGDLS, CDR2 YYNGEE. V was shortened by 2 bases and J by 1 base, with 6 bases between the two germline ends. The DNA for the CDR3 is TGTGCCAGCAGCGTCTTATGGAACACTGAAGCTTTCTTT. This sequence encodes CASSVLWNTEAFF.

The chain combines TRBV5-6 with TRBJ2-7; no clear D. The CDR3 runs to 14 residues. Germline-derived CDR1 and CDR2 are SGHDT and YYEEEE. V lost 4 bases to trimming and J lost 2 bases, with 13 bases between them. CDR3 nucleotide sequence: TGTGCCAGCAGCCTACAAGGTAGCCCCTACGAGCAGTACTTC. This gives the protein CASSLQGSPYEQYF. The full variable domain, rest sourced from reference TRBV5-6 and TRBJ2-7, is DAGVTQSPTHLIKTRGQQVTLRCSPKSGHDTVSWYQQALGQGPQFIFQYYEEEERQRGNFPDRFSGHQFPNYSSELNVNALLLGDSALYLCASSLQGSPYEQYFGPGTRLTVT.

The chain has TRBV2 and TRBJ1-2; D is perhaps TRBD1 (5 bases). The CDR3 consists of 12 residues. V dropped 8 bases and J dropped 6 bases, with 13 bases sitting between them. CDR1 is SNHLY and CDR2 is FYNNEI in the germline V gene. Here the CDR3 reads CASLQGIHGYTF. The CDR3 nucleotides read TGTGCCAGCCTTCAGGGAATTCATGGCTACACCTTC.

By share of the sample, this clone is medium-sized. This sequence joins TRBV4-2 and TRBJ2-2; TRBD2 matches 8 bases. Germline lookup yields CDR1 LGHNA and CDR2 YNFKEQ. With V trimmed by 0 bases and J by 6 bases, 9 bases remained unmatched. CDR3 length: 17 residues. The CDR3 region is CASSQDLAGGPPGELFF. For the CDR3, the DNA is TGTGCCAGCAGCCAAGACCTCGCGGGGGGTCCTCCCGGGGAGCTGTTTTTT.

This CDR3 reads CASSGDREYQPQHF. The CDR3 bases are TGTGCCAGTAGTGGAGACAGGGAATATCAGCCCCAGCATTTT. The chain is built from TRBV19 and TRBJ1-5, with TRBD1 matching over 7 bases. CDR3 size: 14 residues. CDR1 is LNHDA, CDR2 SQIVND, per germline (reference sequence). V was pared by 5 bases and J by 5 bases, with 6 bases of the junction left unmatched. Drawing the rest from reference TRBV19 and TRBJ1-5, the complete variable domain is DGGITQSPKYLFRKEGQNVTLSCEQNLNHDAMYWYRQDPGQGLRLIYYSQIVNDFQKGDIAEGYSVSREKKESFPLTVTSAQKNPTAFYLCASSGDREYQPQHFGDGTRLSIL.

The chain is built from TRBV11-1 and TRBJ2-1; D is uncertain. Germline CDR1 is SGHAT and CDR2 is FQDESV (reference sequence). The V gene lost 5 bases and the J gene lost 7 bases, with 18 bases spanning the gap. The CDR3 consists of 15 residues. The DNA of the CDR3 is TGTGCCAGCAGCCTCATCCTAGGTAATCGGAATGAGCAGTTCTTC. Encoded protein: CASSLILGNRNEQFF.

This chain connects TRBV19 to TRBJ1-2; 12 bases are a match to TRBD1. CDR1 is LNHDA and CDR2 is SQIVND in the germline V gene (reference sequence). The CDR3 is made up of 14 amino acids. The V segment lost 6 bases and the J segment 8 bases; nucleotides outside the gene matches: 7. This CDR3 is CASSGTGGVYGYTF. For the CDR3, the DNA is TGTGCCAGTAGCGGGACAGGGGGCGTCTACGGCTACACCTTC.

This chain joins TRBV4-1 and TRBJ2-3, with 7 bases identical to TRBD2. In germline, CDR1 is MGHRA, CDR2 YSYEKL. The CDR3 totals 15 residues. V lost 4 bases, J lost 4 bases, and 8 bases stayed unmatched. The CDR3 nucleotides read TGCGCCAGCAGCCCCCTTAAGGGAGGGTCAGATACGCAGTATTTT. It is translated as CASSPLKGGSDTQYF.

The rearrangement uses TRBV6-5 and TRBJ1-2, with D tentatively TRBD1 (6 bases). Germline CDR1 is MNHEY and CDR2 is SVGAGI. Trimming shortened V by 10 bases and J by 8 bases, and 20 bases separated the two germline ends. The CDR3 runs to 13 residues. As DNA, the CDR3 is TGTGCCACCCAGAGGGGGGGCTTACGGGGCTACACCTTC. It is translated as CATQRGGLRGYTF.

This chain connects TRBV9 to TRBJ2-5, with 10 nucleotides matching TRBD1. Germline V gene sequence: CDR1 SGDLS, CDR2 YYNGEE. V shed 4 bases and J 4 bases; nucleotides not matched to a gene: 10. The CDR3 length is 16 residues. The CDR3 sequence is CASSHRTGGVRETQYF. The CDR3 region has the DNA TGTGCCAGCAGCCATCGGACAGGGGGAGTACGAGAGACCCAGTACTTC.

The J gene is TRBJ2-5, the V gene TRBV7-3; 9 bases fit TRBD1. V dropped 8 bases and J dropped 4; count of bases not matched to a gene: 5. This CDR3 spans 13 amino acids. The V gene's germline CDR1 is SGHTA and CDR2 FQGTGA. CDR3 in amino acids: CASSGTGRETQYF. DNA of the CDR3: TGTGCCAGCTCTGGGACAGGGAGAGAGACCCAGTACTTC. The full variable domain, with the rest looked up from reference TRBV7-3 and TRBJ2-5, is GAGVSQTPSNKVTEKGKYVELRCDPISGHTALYWYRQSLGQGPEFLIYFQGTGAADDSGLPNDRFFAVRPEGSVSTLKIQRTERGDSAVYLCASSGTGRETQYFGPGTRLLVL.

The genes are TRBV7-2 and TRBJ1-1; no clear D gene. The CDR3 totals 15 residues. The ends were cut back, 5 bases at V and 1 base at J, with 14 bases in the middle. Looked up from germline, CDR1 is SGHTA and CDR2 is FQGNSA. The CDR3 coding sequence is TGTGCCAGCAGCCCCAGAGGGCAGGAGAACACTGAAGCTTTCTTT. This codes for CASSPRGQENTEAFF.

The chain recombines TRBV9 with TRBJ2-1; maybe TRBD2 (6 bases). Germline values: CDR1 SGDLS, CDR2 YYNGEE. The CDR3 extends over 15 amino acids. Between the trimmed V and J ends, which lost 2 bases and 6 bases, there was a span of 15 bases. CDR3 protein: CASSVGGLPANEQFF. In nucleotides, the CDR3 is TGTGCCAGCAGCGTTGGGGGACTCCCAGCCAATGAGCAGTTCTTC.

The chain carries TRBV6-5 and TRBJ1-5, with a weak D call TRBD1 (6 bases). The CDR3 covers 12 residues. Trimming shortened V by 5 bases and J by 7 bases, and 9 bases separated the two germline ends. Per the germline V gene, CDR1 is MNHEY and CDR2 is SVGAGI. CDR3 DNA: TGTGCCAGCAGTCAACAGGGCCAGCCCCAGCATTTT. Translated, it gives CASSQQGQPQHF.

This chain links TRBV5-1 with TRBJ2-3; TRBD1 matches 9 bases. Losses at the gene ends were 4 bases for V and 2 bases for J; bases not matched to a gene: 5. CDR3 size: 15 residues. The germline V gene has CDR1 SGHRS and CDR2 YFSETQ. The CDR3 spells CASSVGQGFTDTQYF. DNA for the CDR3: TGCGCCAGCAGCGTGGGACAGGGTTTCACAGATACGCAGTATTTT.

The chain recombines TRBV9 with TRBJ1-1; 7 nucleotides line up with TRBD1. From germline, CDR1 is SGDLS and CDR2 YYNGEE. The CDR3 contains 13 residues. V was pared by 3 bases and J by 3 bases, with 2 bases of the junction left unmatched. For the CDR3, the DNA is TGTGCCAGCAGCGGGGGGACAGACACTGAAGCTTTCTTT. This gives the protein CASSGGTDTEAFF.

The rearrangement links TRBV19 to TRBJ1-1; the match to TRBD1 covers 8 bases. V dropped 8 bases and J dropped 5; count of bases not matched to a gene: 7. CDR1 and CDR2 from the germline V gene are LNHDA and SQIVND (reference sequence). The CDR3 runs to 13 residues. The CDR3 bases are TGTGCCAGTTCCAGGACAGGGTGGACTGAAGCTTTCTTT. Translating gives CASSRTGWTEAFF.

J is TRBJ1-2 and V is TRBV7-9; TRBD1 is a possible D gene (5 bases). In germline, CDR1 is SEHNR, CDR2 FQNEAQ (reference sequence). The CDR3 runs 14 residues. With 5 bases removed from V and 3 bases from J, the gap between germline ends came to 13 bases. CDR3 protein: CASSQGGQYYGYTF. CDR3 coding DNA: TGTGCCAGCAGCCAGGGCGGCCAGTACTATGGCTACACCTTC.